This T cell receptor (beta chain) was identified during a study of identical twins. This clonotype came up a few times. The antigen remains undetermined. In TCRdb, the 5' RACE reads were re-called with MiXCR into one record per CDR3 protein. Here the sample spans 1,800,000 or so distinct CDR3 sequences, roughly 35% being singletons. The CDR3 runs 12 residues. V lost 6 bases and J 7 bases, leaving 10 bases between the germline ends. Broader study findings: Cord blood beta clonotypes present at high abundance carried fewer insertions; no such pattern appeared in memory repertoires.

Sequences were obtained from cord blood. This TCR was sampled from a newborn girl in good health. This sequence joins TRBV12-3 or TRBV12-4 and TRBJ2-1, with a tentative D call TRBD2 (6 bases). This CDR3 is CASSPTRNEQFF. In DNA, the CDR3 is TGTGCCAGCAGCCCGACTAGAAATGAGCAGTTCTTC.